These 5 T cell receptor beta chains were all obtained from the same sample, sequenced in a study of blood T cell repertoires in COVID-19. Libraries were prepared by immunoSEQ multiplex PCR; TCRdb keeps only in-frame clonotypes and omits some of them. The sample records around 500,000 clones, about 88% being singletons. Sequencing was carried out using PBMCs or T cells enriched from blood (not recorded which). Receptors were obtained from a woman aged 55-69 years who had recovered from COVID-19.

The rearrangement links TRBV5-4 to TRBJ2-2; D is perhaps TRBD2 (5 bases). Trimming stripped 1 base from V and 1 base from J, with 14 bases between. Germline V gene lookup returns CDR1 SGHNT and CDR2 YYREEE (reference sequence). The CDR3 covers 17 residues. CDR3: CASSLSLFRGNTGELFF. The CDR3 DNA follows: TGTGCCAGCAGCTTGTCCCTTTTCCGGGGGAACACCGGGGAGCTGTTTTTT.

The chain combines TRBV12-5 with TRBJ2-5, with D perhaps TRBD1 (5 bases). The CDR3 extends over 13 amino acids. Germline V gene lookup returns CDR1 LGHNT and CDR2 FRNRAP. The germline V and J ends were trimmed by 7 bases and 5 bases, with 14 bases remaining between them. The CDR3 sequence: CASDPDSGETQYF. In DNA, the CDR3 is TGTGCTAGTGACCCCGACAGTGGGGAGACCCAGTACTTC.

The rearrangement uses TRBV7-2 and TRBJ2-2; the match to TRBD2 covers 10 bases. V dropped 6 bases and J dropped 4; count of bases not matched to a gene: 2. The CDR3 is made up of 14 amino acids. The germline gives CDR1 SGHTA, CDR2 FQGNSA. This CDR3 is CASRSGGATGELFF. In nucleotides, the CDR3 is TGTGCCAGCAGAAGCGGGGGGGCCACCGGGGAGCTGTTTTTT.

This sequence joins TRBV19 and TRBJ1-1, with 7 bases identical to TRBD1. CDR3 length equals 14 residues. After removal of 4 bases from V and 1 base from J, the junction contained 3 bases not matched to a gene. Looked up from germline, CDR1 is LNHDA and CDR2 is SQIVND (reference sequence). The chain's CDR3 is CASSRQGPNTEAFF. The CDR3 coding sequence is TGTGCCAGTAGTAGACAGGGACCGAACACTGAAGCTTTCTTT. Looking up the rest from reference TRBV19 and TRBJ1-1 gives the full variable domain: DGGITQSPKYLFRKEGQNVTLSCEQNLNHDAMYWYRQDPGQGLRLIYYSQIVNDFQKGDIAEGYSVSREKKESFPLTVTSAQKNPTAFYLCASSRQGPNTEAFFGQGTRLTVV.

Only one count was recorded for this clone. The genes are TRBV19 and TRBJ1-1, with a weak D call TRBD1 (5 bases). Germline values: CDR1 LNHDA, CDR2 SQIVND (reference sequence). This CDR3 has 16 residues. V lost 0 bases and J lost 4, with 15 bases in between. CDR3 DNA: TGTGCCAGTAGTATAGATCGGGCAGGGATGAGCACTGAAGCTTTCTTT. This translates into CASSIDRAGMSTEAFF.